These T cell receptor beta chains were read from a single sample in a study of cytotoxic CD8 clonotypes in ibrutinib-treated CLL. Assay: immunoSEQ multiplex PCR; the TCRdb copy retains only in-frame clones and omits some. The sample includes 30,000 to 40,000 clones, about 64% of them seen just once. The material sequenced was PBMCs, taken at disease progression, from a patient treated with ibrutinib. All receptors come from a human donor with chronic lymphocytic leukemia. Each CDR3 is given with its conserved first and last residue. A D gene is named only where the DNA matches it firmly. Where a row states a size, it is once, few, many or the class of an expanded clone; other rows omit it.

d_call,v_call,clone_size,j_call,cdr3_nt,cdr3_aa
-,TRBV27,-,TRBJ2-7,TGTGCCAGCAGTCCTCGGAGGAAGGACGAGCAGTACTTC,CASSPRRKDEQYF
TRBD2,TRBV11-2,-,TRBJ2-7,TGTGCCAGCAGCTTAGATTGGTCAGGCGGGGGGGTCTCCTACGAGCAGTACTTC,CASSLDWSGGGVSYEQYF
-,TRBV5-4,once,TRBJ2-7,TGTGCCAGCAGCCTGCGGTCAGCAGGGGGGTACGAGCAGTACTTC,CASSLRSAGGYEQYF
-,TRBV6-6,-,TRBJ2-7,TGTGCCAGCAGTCCCAGGGGCAGCTCCTACGAGCAGTACTTC,CASSPRGSSYEQYF
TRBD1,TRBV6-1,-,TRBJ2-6,TGTGCCAGCAGTCAAGGACAGGGGGCGGCTGGGGCCAACGTCCTGACTTTC,CASSQGQGAAGANVLTF
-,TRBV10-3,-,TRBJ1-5,TGTGCCATCAGTGGGGGGCCCCACGTTCAGCCCCAGCATTTT,CAISGGPHVQPQHF
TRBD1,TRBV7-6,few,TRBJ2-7,TGTGCCAGCAGCTTCTATGACAGGGGCCCCTACGAGCAGTACTTC,CASSFYDRGPYEQYF
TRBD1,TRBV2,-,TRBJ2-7,TGTGCCAGCCGACTGACAGGGTCCGTATACGAGCAGTACTTC,CASRLTGSVYEQYF
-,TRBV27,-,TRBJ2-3,TGTGCCAGCAGTTTGAGAGGGGTCAGCACAGATACGCAGTATTTT,CASSLRGVSTDTQYF
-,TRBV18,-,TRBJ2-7,TGTGCCAGCTCCCAGGGGGGGGGTAAAACCTACGAGCAGTACTTC,CASSQGGGKTYEQYF
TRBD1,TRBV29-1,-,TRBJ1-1,TGCAGCGTTTGGGCAGGGGGGGGAACTGAAGCTTTCTTT,CSVWAGGGTEAFF
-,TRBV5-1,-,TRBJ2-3,TGCGCCAGCAGCTTGAGGGGCCTTGGCACAGATACGCAGTATTTT,CASSLRGLGTDTQYF
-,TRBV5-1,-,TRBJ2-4,TGCGCCAGCAGTCCCGACCCAGGACTGAACATTCAGTACTTC,CASSPDPGLNIQYF
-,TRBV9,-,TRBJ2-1,TGTGCCAGCAGCGTACTAAATGAGCAGTTCTTC,CASSVLNEQFF
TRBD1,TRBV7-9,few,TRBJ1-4,TGTGCCAGCAGCAGCCGGACAGGGTGGTTGAGTGAGGCTAATGAAAAACTGTTTTTT,CASSSRTGWLSEANEKLFF
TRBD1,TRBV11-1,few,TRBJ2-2,TGTGCCAGCAGCTCCCTACGGACAGGGCACACCGGGGAGCTGTTTTTT,CASSSLRTGHTGELFF
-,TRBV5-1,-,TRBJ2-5,TGCGCCAGCAGCCAACCACAAGAGACCCAGTACTTC,CASSQPQETQYF
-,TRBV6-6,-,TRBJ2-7,TGTGCCAGCAGCGAGGAGGCAGGGTCCTACGAGCAGTACTTC,CASSEEAGSYEQYF
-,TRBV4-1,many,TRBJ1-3,TGCGCCAGCAGCCAAGGCCCCAGTGGAAACACCATATATTTT,CASSQGPSGNTIYF
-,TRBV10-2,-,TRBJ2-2,TGCGCCAGCAGTGAGAGTGGGGGCGCGAACACCGGGGAGCTGTTTTTT,CASSESGGANTGELFF
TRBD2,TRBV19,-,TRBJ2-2,TGTGCCAGTACCCCGACTAGCGGGGGACTTAACACCGGGGAGCTGTTTTTT,CASTPTSGGLNTGELFF
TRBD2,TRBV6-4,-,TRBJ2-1,TGTGCCAGCAGGGGGACTAGCGGGGGTCCAGACAATGAGCAGTTCTTC,CASRGTSGGPDNEQFF
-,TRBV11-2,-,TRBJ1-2,TGTGCCAGCAGCTTAGACAGGGATCGCTTTAACACCTTC,CASSLDRDRFNTF
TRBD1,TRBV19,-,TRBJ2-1,TGTGCCAGTAGTATAGTGGACAGGGGTAGGTACAATGAGCAGTTCTTC,CASSIVDRGRYNEQFF
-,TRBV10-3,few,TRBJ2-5,TGTGCCATCAGTGAGCCTGCAGGGCAAGAGACCCAGTACTTC,CAISEPAGQETQYF
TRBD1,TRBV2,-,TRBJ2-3,TGTGCCAGCAGTGCGGGACAGGGGATGAGCACAGATACGCAGTATTTT,CASSAGQGMSTDTQYF
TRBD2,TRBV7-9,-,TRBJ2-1,TGTGCCAGCAGCTTAACTAGCGGGGGGCGCAATGAGCAGTTCTTC,CASSLTSGGRNEQFF
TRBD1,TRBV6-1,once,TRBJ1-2,TGTGCCAGCAGTGGACAGGACAGGGGTCCCTATGGCTACACCTTC,CASSGQDRGPYGYTF
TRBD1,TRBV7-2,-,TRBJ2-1,TGTGCCAGCAGCGTAGGACAGGTGGATGAGCAGTTCTTC,CASSVGQVDEQFF
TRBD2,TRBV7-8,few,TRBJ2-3,TGTGCCAGCAGCTTTTTGGGGGGGGAGGGCACAGATACGCAGTATTTT,CASSFLGGEGTDTQYF
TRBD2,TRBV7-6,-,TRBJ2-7,TGTGCCAGCAGCCCAAAGGTGGGGGGGGACGAGCAGTACTTC,CASSPKVGGDEQYF
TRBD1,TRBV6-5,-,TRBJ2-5,TGTGCCAGCAGAGCGTACAGGGGCCTCCAAGAGACCCAGTACTTC,CASRAYRGLQETQYF
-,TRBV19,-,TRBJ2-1,TGTGCCAGTAGTATTTTGTCCGGCCATTACAATGAGCAGTTCTTC,CASSILSGHYNEQFF
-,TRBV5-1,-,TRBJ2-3,TGCGCCAGCAGCTTGACTTGGGCCTCCGCGAAAAAGGATACGCAGTATTTT,CASSLTWASAKKDTQYF
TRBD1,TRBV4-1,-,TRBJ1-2,TGCGCCAGCAGCCAAGGTGTAGTAGGACAGGGTGACTTGGGCTACACCTTC,CASSQGVVGQGDLGYTF
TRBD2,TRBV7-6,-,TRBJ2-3,TGTGCCAGCAGCATCAGCGGGGGCCCAGCAGATACGCAGTATTTT,CASSISGGPADTQYF
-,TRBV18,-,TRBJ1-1,TGTGCCAGCTCAGCAGCAGGTGCGAACACTGAAGCTTTCTTT,CASSAAGANTEAFF
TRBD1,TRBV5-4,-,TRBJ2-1,TGTGCCAGCAGCTTGATGGGGACAGGGGGCTGGTTCTTC,CASSLMGTGGWFF
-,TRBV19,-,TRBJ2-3,TGTGCCAGTAGTACAGGACTAAGGGGCACAGATACGCAGTATTTT,CASSTGLRGTDTQYF
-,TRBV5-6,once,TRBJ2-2,TGTGCCAGCAGCTTGCGGGGGACCCTCACCGGGGAGCTGTTTTTT,CASSLRGTLTGELFF
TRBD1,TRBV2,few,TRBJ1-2,TGTGCCAGCACCGTTGACAGGGCTAACTATGGCTACACCTTC,CASTVDRANYGYTF
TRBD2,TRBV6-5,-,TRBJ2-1,TGTGCCAGCAGTCAGATGGGCGGGGGGTACAATGAGCAGTTCTTC,CASSQMGGGYNEQFF
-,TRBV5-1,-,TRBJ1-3,TGCGCCAGCGGATCGACAACCGGAAACACCATATATTTT,CASGSTTGNTIYF
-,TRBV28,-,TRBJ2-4,TGTGCCAGCAGTCCATTAGAAATTAGGGACTTCAACATTCAGTACTTC,CASSPLEIRDFNIQYF
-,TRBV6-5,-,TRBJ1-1,TGTGCCAGCAGAACTCAACCACAGGGGAACACTGAAGCTTTCTTT,CASRTQPQGNTEAFF